One sample yielded the 5 T cell receptor beta chains listed below, sequenced in a study of T cells in Graves' hyperthyroidism and ophthalmopathy. RNA transcripts served as the template for amplifying TCR beta CDR3 regions. The study used the HTBI primer set for a first-round RT-PCR of the TCR CDR3. TCRdb re-called the multiplex PCR reads with MiXCR, one entry per CDR3 protein. Of fewer than 400,000 distinct CDR3 sequences listed, roughly 15% were seen once; the top ten hold roughly 33%. Material for sequencing was blood. The receptors originated from a man aged 25 to 40 with Graves' hyperthyroidism.

This sequence joins TRBV11-2 and TRBJ2-1, with 7 bases matching TRBD2. This CDR3 contains 15 residues. Germline CDR1 SGHAT, CDR2 FQNNGV. V gave up 0 bases and J gave up 7 bases; unmatched junction bases: 6. The CDR3 loop reads CASSLELAGDNEQFF. DNA of the CDR3: TGTGCCAGCAGCTTAGAATTGGCGGGGGATAATGAGCAGTTCTTC.

This clonotype was counted ten times or more. The chain carries TRBV30 and TRBJ2-2, with D perhaps matching TRBD1 (6 bases). Trimming took 1 base from V and 1 from J, leaving 7 bases between them. CDR3 length: 14 amino acids. Per the germline V gene, CDR1 is GTSNPN and CDR2 is SVGIG (reference sequence). The CDR3 nucleotides are TGTGCCTGGAGTGGGGGACAGAACACCGGGGAGCTGTTTTTT. This sequence encodes CAWSGGQNTGELFF.

In its sample, this clonotype was seen many times. V and J are TRBV24-1 and TRBJ2-3, with no clear D. The CDR3 covers 14 residues. In germline, CDR1 is KGHDR, CDR2 SFDVKD. V shed 4 bases and J shed 4 bases, with 11 bases lying between them. The CDR3 region is CATSDPLWADTQYF. DNA of the CDR3: TGTGCCACCAGTGACCCCCTTTGGGCAGATACGCAGTATTTT.

This clonotype occurred many times. V usage is TRBV20-1 and J usage is TRBJ2-2, with 8 bases identical to TRBD2. The germline V gene has CDR1 DFQATT and CDR2 SNEGSKA (reference sequence). Unmatched junction bases numbered 11, after V lost 5 bases and J lost 3 bases. CDR3 length equals 16 residues. The CDR3 region is CSARLPLGRDTGELFF. In nucleotides, the CDR3 is TGCAGTGCTCGGCTGCCCCTCGGGAGGGACACCGGGGAGCTGTTTTTT.

Ten or more counts support this clonotype. Here the CDR3 DNA reads TGTGCCAGCGGAAAAAAGAAATTTGGGTTAATGAACACTGAAGCTTTCTTT. Residues: CASGKKKFGLMNTEAFF. The V call is TRBV27, the J call TRBJ1-1; D remains ambiguous. This CDR3 has 17 residues. The germline gives CDR1 MNHEY, CDR2 SMNVEV (reference sequence). Trimming removed 8 bases from V and 0 bases from J, with 22 bases in between.